The present T cell receptor (beta chain) was sequenced within a study of CD8 T cells in ankylosing spondylitis. Study outcomes and limitations: Clones linked to the disease showed a CD8+ phenotype. They occurred at relatively low frequencies in peripheral blood. Significantly higher representation of disease-linked clones was reported for matched ankylosing spondylitis synovial fluid. Ankylosing spondylitis blood seemed to carry a telltale TCR beta motif made of about 8 highly homologous variants.

Libraries of TCR beta came from quantitative 5'-RACE with molecular barcodes. MiXCR was run by TCRdb on the 5' RACE reads, yielding one entry per CDR3 protein. The repertoire holds a few hundred thousand distinct CDR3 sequences, approximately 8.2% seen once, with 13% to 15% in the top ten. Trimming removed 2 bases from V and 0 bases from J, with 6 bases in between. The germline V gene encodes CDR1 SGHRS and CDR2 YFSETQ. The CDR3 loop spans 14 amino acids. Points on this clonotype: Its antigen is currently unknown.

This rearrangement joins TRBV5-1 to TRBJ1-3; D not certain. The TCR was taken from a male donor with ankylosing spondylitis. Specimen: blood, either unsorted or a sorted T cell fraction (not recorded which). CDR3 residues: CASSLEVSGNTIYF. For the CDR3, the DNA is TGCGCCAGCAGCTTAGAAGTCTCTGGAAACACCATATATTTT.